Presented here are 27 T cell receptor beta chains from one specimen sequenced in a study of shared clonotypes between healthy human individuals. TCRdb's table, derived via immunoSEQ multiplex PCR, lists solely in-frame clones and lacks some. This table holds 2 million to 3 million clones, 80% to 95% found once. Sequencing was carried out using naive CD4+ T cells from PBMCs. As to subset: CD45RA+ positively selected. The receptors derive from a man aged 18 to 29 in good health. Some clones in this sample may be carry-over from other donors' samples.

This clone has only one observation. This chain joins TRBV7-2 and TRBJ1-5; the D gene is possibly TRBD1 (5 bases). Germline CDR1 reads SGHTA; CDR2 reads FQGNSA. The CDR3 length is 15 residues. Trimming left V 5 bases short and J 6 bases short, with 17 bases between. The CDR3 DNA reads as TGTGCCAGCAGCAAAGGGACGGTGGGACGTCAGCCCCAGCATTTT. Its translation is CASSKGTVGRQPQHF.

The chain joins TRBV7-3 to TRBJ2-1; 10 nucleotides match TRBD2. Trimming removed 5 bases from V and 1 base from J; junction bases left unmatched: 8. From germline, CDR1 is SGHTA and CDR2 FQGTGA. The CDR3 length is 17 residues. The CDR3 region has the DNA TGTGCCAGCAGCCCACAACCGGGACTAGCGTCCTACAATGAGCAGTTCTTC. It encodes CASSPQPGLASYNEQFF.

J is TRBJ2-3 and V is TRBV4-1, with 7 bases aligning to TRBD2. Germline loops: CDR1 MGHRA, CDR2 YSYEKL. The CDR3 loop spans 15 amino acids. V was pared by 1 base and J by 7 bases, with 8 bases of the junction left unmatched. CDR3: CASSQVASGRNTQYF. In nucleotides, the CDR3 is TGCGCCAGCAGCCAAGTGGCTAGCGGACGGAATACGCAGTATTTT.

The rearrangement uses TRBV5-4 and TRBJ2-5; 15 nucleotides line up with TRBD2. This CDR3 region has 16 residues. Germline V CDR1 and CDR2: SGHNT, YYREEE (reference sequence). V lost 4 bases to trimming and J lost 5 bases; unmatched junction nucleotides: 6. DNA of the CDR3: TGTGCCAGCAGCGGAGGGACTAGCGGGAGGTGGGAGACCCAGTACTTC. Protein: CASSGGTSGRWETQYF.

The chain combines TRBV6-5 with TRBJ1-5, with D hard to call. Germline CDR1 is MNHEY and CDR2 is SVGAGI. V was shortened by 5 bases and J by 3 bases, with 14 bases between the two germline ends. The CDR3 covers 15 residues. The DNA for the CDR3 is TGTGCCAGCAGTAAAGACGGACGGCTCAATCAGCCCCAGCATTTT. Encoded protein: CASSKDGRLNQPQHF.

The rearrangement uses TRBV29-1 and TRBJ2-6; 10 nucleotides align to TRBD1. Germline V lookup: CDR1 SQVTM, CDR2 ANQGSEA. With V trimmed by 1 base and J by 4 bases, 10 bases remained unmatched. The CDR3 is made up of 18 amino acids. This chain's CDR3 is CSVEGGTGDVGGANVLTF. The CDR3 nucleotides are TGCAGCGTTGAAGGTGGGACAGGGGATGTCGGCGGGGCCAACGTCCTGACTTTC.

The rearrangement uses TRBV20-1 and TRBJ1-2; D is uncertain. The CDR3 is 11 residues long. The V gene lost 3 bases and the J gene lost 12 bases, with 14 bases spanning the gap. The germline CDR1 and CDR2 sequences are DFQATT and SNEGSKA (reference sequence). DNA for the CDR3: TGCAGTGCTAGGGTTGAGCGGATCGACACCTTC. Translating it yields CSARVERIDTF.

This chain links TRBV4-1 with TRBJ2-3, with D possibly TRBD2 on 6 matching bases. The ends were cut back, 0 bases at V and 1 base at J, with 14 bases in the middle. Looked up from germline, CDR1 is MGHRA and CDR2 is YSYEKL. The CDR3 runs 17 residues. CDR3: CASSQERGLAGTDTQYF. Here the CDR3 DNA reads TGCGCCAGCAGCCAAGAAAGAGGTTTAGCGGGCACAGATACGCAGTATTTT.

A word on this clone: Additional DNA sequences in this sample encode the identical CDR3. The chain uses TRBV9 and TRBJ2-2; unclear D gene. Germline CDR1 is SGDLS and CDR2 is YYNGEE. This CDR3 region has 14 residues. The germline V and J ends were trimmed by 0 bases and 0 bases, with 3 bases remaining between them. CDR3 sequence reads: CASSVGANTGELFF. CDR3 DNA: TGTGCCAGCAGCGTAGGGGCGAACACCGGGGAGCTGTTTTTT.

CDR3 DNA sequence: TGTGCCAGCAGTACAGCGGGACGGTCCTACGAGCAGTACTTC. Amino acid sequence: CASSTAGRSYEQYF. The rearrangement links TRBV6-5 to TRBJ2-7; 7 bases agree with TRBD2. Germline V gene data show CDR1 as MNHEY and CDR2 as SVGAGI. This CDR3 has 14 amino acids. Losses at the gene ends were 5 bases for V and 1 base for J; bases not matched to a gene: 5.

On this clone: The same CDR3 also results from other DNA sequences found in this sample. The CDR3 coding sequence is TGTGCCAGCAGTGAAGCAGGGTATGGCTACACCTTC. Translation gives CASSEAGYGYTF. V is TRBV2 and J is TRBJ1-2; D remains unclear. V was pared by 0 bases and J by 5 bases, with 4 bases between. Germline V gene sequence: CDR1 SNHLY, CDR2 FYNNEI. CDR3 length: 12 amino acids.

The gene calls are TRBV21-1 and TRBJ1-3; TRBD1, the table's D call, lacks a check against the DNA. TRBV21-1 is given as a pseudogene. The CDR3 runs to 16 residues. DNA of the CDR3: TGTGCCAGCAGCAACCCAAGGGACAGGGAGGGAAACACCATATATTTT. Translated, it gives CASSNPRDREGNTIYF.

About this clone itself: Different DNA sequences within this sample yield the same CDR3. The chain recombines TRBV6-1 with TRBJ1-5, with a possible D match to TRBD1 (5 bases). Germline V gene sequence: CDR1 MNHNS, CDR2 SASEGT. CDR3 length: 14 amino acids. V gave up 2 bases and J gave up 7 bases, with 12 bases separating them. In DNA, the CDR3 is TGTGCCAGCAGTGAACGGGGGGGTGGACAGCCCCAGCATTTT. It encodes CASSERGGGQPQHF.

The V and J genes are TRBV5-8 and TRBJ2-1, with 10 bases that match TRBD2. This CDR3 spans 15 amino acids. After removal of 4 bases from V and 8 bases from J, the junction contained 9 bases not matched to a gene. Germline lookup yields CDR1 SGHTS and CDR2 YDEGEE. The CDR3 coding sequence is TGTGCCAGCAGCCCCGGGACTAGCGCACGGGATGAGCAGTTCTTC. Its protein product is CASSPGTSARDEQFF.

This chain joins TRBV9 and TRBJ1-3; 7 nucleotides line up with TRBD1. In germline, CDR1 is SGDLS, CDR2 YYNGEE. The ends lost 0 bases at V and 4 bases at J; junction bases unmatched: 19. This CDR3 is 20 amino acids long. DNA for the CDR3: TGTGCCAGCAGCGTAGAGGGATCACTGTCACAGGGGTTGGGCGGAAACACCATATATTTT. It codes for CASSVEGSLSQGLGGNTIYF.

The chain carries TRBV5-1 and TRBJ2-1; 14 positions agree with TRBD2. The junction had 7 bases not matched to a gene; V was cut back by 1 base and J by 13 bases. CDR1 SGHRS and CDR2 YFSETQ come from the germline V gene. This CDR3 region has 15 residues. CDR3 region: CASSLSGTSGSTQFF. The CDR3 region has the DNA TGCGCCAGCAGCTTGTCGGGGACTAGCGGGAGCACTCAGTTCTTC.

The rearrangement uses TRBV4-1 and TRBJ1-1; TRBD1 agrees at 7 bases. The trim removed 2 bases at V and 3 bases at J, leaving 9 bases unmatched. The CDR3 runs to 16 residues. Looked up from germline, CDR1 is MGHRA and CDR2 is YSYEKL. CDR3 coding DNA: TGCGCCAGCAGCCAACCAAGACAGGGATGGCACACTGAAGCTTTCTTT. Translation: CASSQPRQGWHTEAFF.

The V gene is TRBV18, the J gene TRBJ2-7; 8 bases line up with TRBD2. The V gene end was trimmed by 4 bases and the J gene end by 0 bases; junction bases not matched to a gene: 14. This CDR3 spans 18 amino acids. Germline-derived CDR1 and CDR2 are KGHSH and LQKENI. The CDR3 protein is CASSRQATTGTSSYEQYF. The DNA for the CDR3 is TGTGCCAGCTCACGACAGGCTACAACCGGGACTAGCTCCTACGAGCAGTACTTC. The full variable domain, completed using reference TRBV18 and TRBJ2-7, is NAGVMQNPRHLVRRRGQEARLRCSPMKGHSHVYWYRQLPEEGLKFMVYLQKENIIDESGMPKERFSAEFPKEGPSILRIQQVVRGDSAAYFCASSRQATTGTSSYEQYFGPGTRLTVT.

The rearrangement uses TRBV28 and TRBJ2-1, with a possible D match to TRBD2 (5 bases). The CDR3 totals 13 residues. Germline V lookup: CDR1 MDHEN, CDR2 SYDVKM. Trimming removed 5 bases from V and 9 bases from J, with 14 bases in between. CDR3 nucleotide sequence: TGTGCCAGCAGTCCCCCTAGCCGCCCTGAGCAGTTCTTC. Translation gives CASSPPSRPEQFF.

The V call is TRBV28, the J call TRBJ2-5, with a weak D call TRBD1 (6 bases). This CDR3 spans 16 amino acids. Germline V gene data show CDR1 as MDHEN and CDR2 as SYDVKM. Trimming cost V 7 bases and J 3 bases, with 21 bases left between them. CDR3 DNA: TGTGCCAGCACTGAGGGCCCAAGAACAGGGAAAGAGACCCAGTACTTC. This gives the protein CASTEGPRTGKETQYF.

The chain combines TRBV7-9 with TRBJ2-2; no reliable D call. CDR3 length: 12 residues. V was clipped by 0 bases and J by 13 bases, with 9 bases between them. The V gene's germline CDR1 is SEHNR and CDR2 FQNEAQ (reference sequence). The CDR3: CASSLARPALFF. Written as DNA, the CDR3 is TGTGCCAGCAGCTTAGCCCGTCCGGCGCTGTTTTTT.

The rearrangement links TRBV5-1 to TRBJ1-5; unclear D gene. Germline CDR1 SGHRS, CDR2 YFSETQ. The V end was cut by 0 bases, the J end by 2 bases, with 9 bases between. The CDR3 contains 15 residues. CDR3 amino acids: CASSLDPRGNQPQHF. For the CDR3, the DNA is TGCGCCAGCAGCTTGGACCCTAGGGGCAATCAGCCCCAGCATTTT.

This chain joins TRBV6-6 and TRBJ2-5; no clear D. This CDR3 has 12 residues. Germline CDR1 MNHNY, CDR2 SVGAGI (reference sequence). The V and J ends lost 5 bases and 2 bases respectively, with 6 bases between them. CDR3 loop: CASSRLQETQYF. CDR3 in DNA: TGTGCCAGCAGTCGGTTACAAGAGACCCAGTACTTC.

The CDR3 region is CASSLDEKDTQYF. The DNA for the CDR3 is TGTGCCAGCAGCTTAGATGAAAAAGATACGCAGTATTTT. The J gene is TRBJ2-3, the V gene TRBV11-3; no clear D. The CDR3 runs to 13 residues. V shed 0 bases and J shed 5 bases, with 6 bases lying between them. Germline V gene data show CDR1 as SGHNT and CDR2 as YENEEA.

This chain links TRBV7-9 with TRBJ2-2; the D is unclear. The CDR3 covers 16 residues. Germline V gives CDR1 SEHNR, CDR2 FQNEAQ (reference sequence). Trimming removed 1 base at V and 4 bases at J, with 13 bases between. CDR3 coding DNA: TGTGCCAGCAGCTTAGGGTCGACGGCAGTCACCGGGGAGCTGTTTTTT. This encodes CASSLGSTAVTGELFF.

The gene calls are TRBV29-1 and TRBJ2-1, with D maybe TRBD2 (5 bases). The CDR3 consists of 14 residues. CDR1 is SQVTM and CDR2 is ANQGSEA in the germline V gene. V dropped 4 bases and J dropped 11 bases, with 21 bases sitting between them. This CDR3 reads CSVGFTLPGSQQFF. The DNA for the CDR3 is TGCAGCGTTGGTTTCACTCTGCCGGGGTCCCAGCAGTTCTTC.

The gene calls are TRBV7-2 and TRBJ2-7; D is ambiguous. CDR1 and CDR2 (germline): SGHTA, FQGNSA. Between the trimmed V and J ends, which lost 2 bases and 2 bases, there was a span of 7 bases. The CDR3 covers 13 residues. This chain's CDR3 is CASSLQIPYEQYF. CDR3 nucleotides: TGTGCCAGCAGCTTACAGATCCCCTACGAGCAGTACTTC.